This T cell receptor (beta chain) was found in a study of cytotoxic CD8 clonotypes in ibrutinib-treated CLL. Method: immunoSEQ multiplex PCR; TCRdb's copy keeps in-frame clones and lacks some. The table includes approximately 53,000 clones, around four fifths detected once. The V end was cut by 8 bases, the J end by 7 bases, with 23 bases between. The CDR3 length is 16 residues. Looked up from germline, CDR1 is MDHEN and CDR2 is SYDVKM. J is TRBJ2-2 and V is TRBV28, with D perhaps TRBD2 (6 bases). This clonotype originated in a human donor with chronic lymphocytic leukemia. The starting material was PBMCs, obtained after 24 months of ibrutinib treatment. As DNA, the CDR3 is TGTGCCAGCCGACGCTCGGGGACTCGTCCTAGCGGGGAGCTGTTTTTT. As protein: CASRRSGTRPSGELFF.